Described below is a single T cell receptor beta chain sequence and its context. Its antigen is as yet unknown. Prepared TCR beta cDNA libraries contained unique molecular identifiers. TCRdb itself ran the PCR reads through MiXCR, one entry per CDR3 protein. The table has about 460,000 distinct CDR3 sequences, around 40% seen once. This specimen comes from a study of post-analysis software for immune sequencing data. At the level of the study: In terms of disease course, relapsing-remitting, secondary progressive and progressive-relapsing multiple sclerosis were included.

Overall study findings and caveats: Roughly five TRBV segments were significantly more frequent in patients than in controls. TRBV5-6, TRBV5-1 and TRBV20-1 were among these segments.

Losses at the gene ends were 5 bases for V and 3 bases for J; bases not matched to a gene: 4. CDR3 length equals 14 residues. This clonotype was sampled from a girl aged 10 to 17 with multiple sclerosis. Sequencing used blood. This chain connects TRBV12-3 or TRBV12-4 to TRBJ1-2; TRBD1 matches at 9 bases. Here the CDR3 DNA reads TGTGCCAGCAGTCCACAGGGGGCCTACTATGGCTACACCTTC. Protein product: CASSPQGAYYGYTF.